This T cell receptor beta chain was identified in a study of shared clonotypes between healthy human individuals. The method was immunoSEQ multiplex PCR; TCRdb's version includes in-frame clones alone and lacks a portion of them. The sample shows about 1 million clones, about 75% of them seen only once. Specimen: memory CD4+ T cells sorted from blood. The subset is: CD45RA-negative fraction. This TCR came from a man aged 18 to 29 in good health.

Here the CDR3 reads CASSPSRDREQYF. The DNA of the CDR3 is TGTGCCAGCAGTCCCTCCCGGGACAGGGAGCAGTACTTC. The genes are TRBV5-4 and TRBJ2-7; 8 positions agree with TRBD1. The CDR3 spans 13 residues. Per germline, CDR1 SGHNT and CDR2 YYREEE (reference sequence). With 5 bases clipped from V and 7 bases from J, the junction kept 8 bases outside the gene matches.